This T cell receptor (beta chain) was identified in a study of identical twins. TCRdb redid the calling of the 5' RACE reads with MiXCR, one entry per CDR3 protein. The table lists around 680,000 distinct CDR3 sequences, 8% to 9% of them singletons. There are many counts of this clonotype. Trimming removed 2 bases from V and 2 bases from J; junction bases left unmatched: 6. CDR1 and CDR2 (germline): MNHEY, SMNVEV (reference sequence). The CDR3 is 15 amino acids. These data also featured in a second study, about yellow fever vaccine responses in identical twins.

The V call is TRBV27, the J call TRBJ2-7, with 7 bases identical to TRBD2. Sequencing used PBMCs. This TCR derives from a woman aged 18-29 years in good health. The CDR3 nucleotides are TGTGCCAGCAGTTTAGCCCGGGGGGTGACCTACGAGCAGTACTTC. It is translated as CASSLARGVTYEQYF.